This is a list of T cell receptor beta chains from one sample in a study of cytomegalovirus exposure and HLA in healthy donors. Libraries were prepared by immunoSEQ multiplex PCR; TCRdb keeps only in-frame clonotypes and omits some of them. The sample carries approximately 150,000 clones, around 68% recorded once. Specimen: PBMCs. The receptors shown here come from a man aged 25-45 years in good health and CMV-seropositive. Each CDR3 is given with its conserved first and last residue. D genes are given only for firm matches. Clone size is stated in some rows and not others, as once, few, many or a class when expanded.

cdr3_aa: CASSLIQGRIEAFF
cdr3_nt: TGTGCCAGCAGCTTAATCCAGGGGAGAATAGAAGCTTTCTTT
j_call: TRBJ1-1
clone_size: few
v_call: TRBV7-9
d_call: .

cdr3_aa: CASLYLGTPNTEAFF
cdr3_nt: TGTGCCAGCTTATACCTCGGGACACCCAACACTGAAGCTTTCTTT
j_call: TRBJ1-1
clone_size: few
v_call: TRBV2
d_call: .

cdr3_aa: CASTMGLAGRDEQFF
cdr3_nt: TGTGCCAGTACGATGGGACTAGCGGGAAGAGATGAGCAGTTCTTC
j_call: TRBJ2-1
clone_size: .
v_call: TRBV19
d_call: TRBD2

cdr3_aa: CASSTGLAGGRGTGELFF
cdr3_nt: TGCGCCAGCAGCACGGGACTAGCGGGAGGGCGAGGCACCGGGGAGCTGTTTTTT
j_call: TRBJ2-2
clone_size: .
v_call: TRBV5-1
d_call: TRBD2

cdr3_aa: CASSQGTVYGYTF
cdr3_nt: TGTGCCAGCAGCCAGGGGACAGTATATGGCTACACCTTC
j_call: TRBJ1-2
clone_size: .
v_call: TRBV14
d_call: TRBD1

cdr3_aa: CASGPPTGHYEQYF
cdr3_nt: TGTGCTAGTGGTCCGCCGACCGGACACTACGAGCAGTACTTC
j_call: TRBJ2-7
clone_size: .
v_call: TRBV12-5
d_call: .

cdr3_aa: CSSSLGGGTAGTGELFF
cdr3_nt: TGTTCCAGCAGCTTAGGAGGCGGGACCGCCGGGACCGGGGAGCTGTTTTTT
j_call: TRBJ2-2
clone_size: .
v_call: TRBV7-9
d_call: .

cdr3_aa: CASSLSGSPEAFF
cdr3_nt: TGTGCCAGCAGCTTAAGCGGGTCTCCTGAAGCTTTCTTT
j_call: TRBJ1-1
clone_size: .
v_call: TRBV7-6
d_call: .

cdr3_aa: CASSQVGQNEKLFF
cdr3_nt: TGTGCCAGCAGCCAAGTCGGACAGAATGAAAAACTGTTTTTT
j_call: TRBJ1-4
clone_size: .
v_call: TRBV4-2
d_call: .

cdr3_aa: CASSLGQLNYGYTF
cdr3_nt: TGCGCCAGCAGCTTGGGACAGCTCAACTATGGCTACACCTTC
j_call: TRBJ1-2
clone_size: few
v_call: TRBV5-1
d_call: .

cdr3_aa: CASSEIYNNEQFF
cdr3_nt: TGCGCCAGCAGTGAGATTTATAACAATGAGCAGTTCTTC
j_call: TRBJ2-1
clone_size: .
v_call: TRBV10-1
d_call: .

cdr3_aa: CASSEREWYTQYF
cdr3_nt: TGTGCCAGCAGTGAACGGGAGTGGTATACGCAGTATTTT
j_call: TRBJ2-3
clone_size: .
v_call: TRBV11-3
d_call: .

cdr3_aa: CASSFRLADTQYF
cdr3_nt: TGTGCCAGCAGTTTCCGACTGGCGGATACGCAGTATTTT
j_call: TRBJ2-3
clone_size: .
v_call: TRBV6-6
d_call: .

cdr3_aa: CASSPDLGTGELFF
cdr3_nt: TGTGCCAGCAGCCCGGACTTGGGCACCGGGGAGCTGTTTTTT
j_call: TRBJ2-2
clone_size: .
v_call: TRBV5-8
d_call: .

cdr3_aa: CASSFDDYSYEQYF
cdr3_nt: TGCGCCAGCAGCTTCGACGACTACTCCTACGAGCAGTACTTC
j_call: TRBJ2-7
clone_size: .
v_call: TRBV5-1
d_call: .

cdr3_aa: CASNPRSSGNTIYF
cdr3_nt: TGTGCCAGCAACCCACGGAGCTCTGGAAACACCATATATTTT
j_call: TRBJ1-3
clone_size: .
v_call: TRBV5-6
d_call: .

cdr3_aa: CASSSTGQGAETF
cdr3_nt: TGTGCCAGCAGTTCGACGGGACAGGGGGCAGAAACCTTC
j_call: TRBJ1-2
clone_size: .
v_call: TRBV27
d_call: TRBD1

cdr3_aa: CAWRLTTGFTGELFF
cdr3_nt: TGTGCCTGGAGGCTAACAACAGGGTTCACCGGGGAGCTGTTTTTT
j_call: TRBJ2-2
clone_size: .
v_call: TRBV30
d_call: .

cdr3_aa: CASSARSGSGATDTQYF
cdr3_nt: TGTGCCAGTAGCGCCCGTAGCGGGAGTGGGGCCACAGATACGCAGTATTTT
j_call: TRBJ2-3
clone_size: .
v_call: TRBV19
d_call: TRBD2

cdr3_aa: CATSRGLERGTEAFF
cdr3_nt: TGTGCCACCAGCAGGGGGCTGGAAAGGGGAACTGAAGCTTTCTTT
j_call: TRBJ1-1
clone_size: .
v_call: TRBV15
d_call: .

cdr3_aa: CASSPRDGSSYNEQFF
cdr3_nt: TGTGCCAGCAGCCCAAGGGACGGGAGCTCCTACAATGAGCAGTTCTTC
j_call: TRBJ2-1
clone_size: .
v_call: TRBV7-3
d_call: .

cdr3_aa: CASSLAGDGGYEQYF
cdr3_nt: TGTGCCAGCAGCTTAGCGGGAGACGGGGGATACGAGCAGTACTTC
j_call: TRBJ2-7
clone_size: few
v_call: TRBV7-2
d_call: .

cdr3_aa: CATAIELAGSYEQYF
cdr3_nt: TGTGCCACCGCAATAGAACTAGCGGGATCCTACGAGCAGTACTTC
j_call: TRBJ2-7
clone_size: few
v_call: TRBV15
d_call: TRBD2

cdr3_aa: CASSDGTGQNYGYTF
cdr3_nt: TGTGCCAGCAGCGACGGGACAGGTCAGAACTATGGCTACACCTTC
j_call: TRBJ1-2
clone_size: .
v_call: TRBV9
d_call: TRBD1

cdr3_aa: CASSVEDGAPLVNYGYTF
cdr3_nt: TGTGCCAGCAGCGTGGAAGACGGAGCCCCTTTAGTGAACTATGGCTACACCTTC
j_call: TRBJ1-2
clone_size: .
v_call: TRBV9
d_call: .